A selection of T cell receptor beta chains follows, all from one sample in a study of blood T cell repertoires in COVID-19. Assay used: immunoSEQ multiplex PCR; TCRdb lists only in-frame clones, some missing. The table records over 85,000 clones, roughly 85% of them present only once. Source material: peripheral blood. The receptors come from a man aged 55 to 69 with acute or convalescent COVID-19. The CDR3 runs from the conserved cysteine through the conserved F or W. A D gene is named only where the DNA matches it firmly. Clone size is not always given. Where it is, it says once, few, many or a class for expanded clones.

j_call: TRBJ2-3
clone_size: -
d_call: -
v_call: TRBV19
cdr3_aa: CASSSGDTQYF
cdr3_nt: TGTGCCAGTAGTAGCGGAGATACGCAGTATTTT

j_call: TRBJ2-1
clone_size: -
d_call: -
v_call: TRBV6-4
cdr3_aa: CASRRDPGSNEQFF
cdr3_nt: TGTGCCAGCAGGCGGGATCCCGGGTCCAATGAGCAGTTCTTC

j_call: TRBJ1-2
clone_size: -
d_call: -
v_call: TRBV2
cdr3_aa: CASRPGTFGNGYTF
cdr3_nt: TGTGCCAGCAGACCCGGGACTTTTGGAAATGGCTACACCTTC

j_call: TRBJ1-5
clone_size: -
d_call: -
v_call: TRBV11-2
cdr3_aa: CASSFGKGGSNQPQHF
cdr3_nt: TGTGCCAGCAGCTTTGGCAAGGGAGGTAGCAATCAGCCCCAGCATTTT

j_call: TRBJ1-1
clone_size: -
d_call: -
v_call: TRBV6-5
cdr3_aa: CASSYSGAAEAFF
cdr3_nt: TGTGCCAGCAGTTACTCAGGGGCGGCTGAAGCTTTCTTT

j_call: TRBJ2-7
clone_size: once
d_call: TRBD2
v_call: TRBV5-1
cdr3_aa: CASSQIAGGTYEQYF
cdr3_nt: TGCGCCAGCAGCCAAATAGCGGGAGGTACCTACGAGCAGTACTTC

j_call: TRBJ2-5
clone_size: -
d_call: TRBD2
v_call: TRBV11-3
cdr3_aa: CASSPGRGLAGEETQYF
cdr3_nt: TGTGCCAGCAGCCCGGGAAGGGGACTAGCGGGGGAGGAGACCCAGTACTTC

j_call: TRBJ2-2
clone_size: once
d_call: TRBD2
v_call: TRBV30
cdr3_aa: CAWSTSLGTSGTGELFF
cdr3_nt: TGTGCCTGGAGTACCAGCCTTGGGACTAGCGGCACCGGGGAGCTGTTTTTT

j_call: TRBJ2-5
clone_size: -
d_call: -
v_call: TRBV6-5
cdr3_aa: CASSYPGGGQETQYF
cdr3_nt: TGTGCCAGCAGTTACCCCGGTGGGGGGCAAGAGACCCAGTACTTC

j_call: TRBJ2-3
clone_size: -
d_call: TRBD2
v_call: TRBV11-2
cdr3_aa: CASSPGLATDTQYF
cdr3_nt: TGTGCCAGCAGCCCGGGACTAGCAACAGATACGCAGTATTTT

j_call: TRBJ2-7
clone_size: -
d_call: TRBD1
v_call: TRBV9
cdr3_aa: CASSARQGPTYEQYF
cdr3_nt: TGTGCCAGCAGCGCCCGACAGGGCCCTACCTACGAGCAGTACTTC

j_call: TRBJ2-7
clone_size: -
d_call: TRBD1
v_call: TRBV19
cdr3_aa: CASSIPGGRYEQYF
cdr3_nt: TGTGCCAGTAGTATTCCAGGGGGACGTTACGAGCAGTACTTC

j_call: TRBJ2-3
clone_size: -
d_call: -
v_call: TRBV15
cdr3_aa: CATRAFSLTTDTQYF
cdr3_nt: TGTGCCACCAGGGCCTTTAGCCTTACCACAGATACGCAGTATTTT

j_call: TRBJ2-2
clone_size: -
d_call: TRBD1
v_call: TRBV19
cdr3_aa: CASTLGGDRGLGELFF
cdr3_nt: TGTGCCAGTACCCTTGGAGGGGACAGGGGGCTTGGGGAGCTGTTTTTT

j_call: TRBJ1-1
clone_size: -
d_call: TRBD1
v_call: TRBV27
cdr3_aa: CASSIATGAPNTEAFF
cdr3_nt: TGTGCCAGCAGTATAGCTACAGGGGCACCGAACACTGAAGCTTTCTTT

j_call: TRBJ1-5
clone_size: -
d_call: -
v_call: TRBV19
cdr3_aa: CASSQTPGQPQHF
cdr3_nt: TGTGCCAGTAGTCAGACCCCGGGGCAGCCCCAGCATTTT

j_call: TRBJ2-7
clone_size: -
d_call: TRBD1
v_call: TRBV14
cdr3_aa: CASSPKDRGPHEQYF
cdr3_nt: TGTGCCAGCAGCCCCAAGGACAGGGGGCCCCACGAGCAGTACTTC

j_call: TRBJ2-7
clone_size: few
d_call: TRBD1
v_call: TRBV7-9
cdr3_aa: CASSLMGQVNEQYF
cdr3_nt: TGTGCCAGCAGCTTAATGGGACAGGTGAACGAGCAGTACTTC

j_call: TRBJ1-1
clone_size: once
d_call: -
v_call: TRBV5-1
cdr3_aa: CASSLAGGRGEAFF
cdr3_nt: TGCGCCAGCAGCTTGGCTGGGGGCCGCGGTGAAGCTTTCTTT

j_call: TRBJ2-1
clone_size: -
d_call: TRBD2
v_call: TRBV4-1
cdr3_aa: CASSQVTLSGVYNEQFF
cdr3_nt: TGCGCCAGCAGCCAAGTTACCCTTAGCGGGGTTTACAATGAGCAGTTCTTC

j_call: TRBJ2-5
clone_size: -
d_call: -
v_call: TRBV9
cdr3_aa: CASSSSGETQYF
cdr3_nt: TGTGCCAGCAGCTCCTCCGGGGAGACCCAGTACTTC

j_call: TRBJ2-2
clone_size: -
d_call: -
v_call: TRBV7-3
cdr3_aa: CASSQRRGGELFF
cdr3_nt: TGTGCCAGCAGCCAGCGAAGGGGCGGGGAGCTGTTTTTT

j_call: TRBJ2-5
clone_size: -
d_call: TRBD1
v_call: TRBV5-1
cdr3_aa: CASSPGTGVQTQYF
cdr3_nt: TGCGCCAGCAGCCCCGGGACAGGGGTTCAGACCCAGTACTTC

j_call: TRBJ2-3
clone_size: -
d_call: TRBD2
v_call: TRBV12-5
cdr3_aa: CASGFSGGGTDTQYF
cdr3_nt: TGTGCTAGTGGTTTTAGCGGGGGGGGAACAGATACGCAGTATTTT

j_call: TRBJ2-3
clone_size: once
d_call: TRBD2
v_call: TRBV30
cdr3_aa: CAWIKRGDSTDTQYF
cdr3_nt: TGTGCCTGGATCAAGCGGGGGGATAGCACAGATACGCAGTATTTT

j_call: TRBJ2-7
clone_size: -
d_call: -
v_call: TRBV3-1/TRBV3-2
cdr3_aa: CASSMGGSSYEQYF
cdr3_nt: TGTGCCAGCAGCATGGGGGGTTCCTCCTACGAGCAGTACTTC

j_call: TRBJ1-2
clone_size: -
d_call: -
v_call: TRBV6-1
cdr3_aa: CASSELEVRGYGYTF
cdr3_nt: TGTGCCAGCAGTGAACTGGAAGTTAGGGGCTATGGCTACACCTTC

j_call: TRBJ2-5
clone_size: -
d_call: -
v_call: TRBV27
cdr3_aa: CASSPQGQIQETQYF
cdr3_nt: TGTGCCAGCAGTCCACAAGGACAGATACAAGAGACCCAGTACTTC

j_call: TRBJ1-1
clone_size: once
d_call: -
v_call: TRBV3-1/TRBV3-2
cdr3_aa: CASSQDFGGGAEAFF
cdr3_nt: TGTGCCAGCAGCCAAGATTTTGGGGGGGGCGCTGAAGCTTTCTTT

j_call: TRBJ1-4
clone_size: -
d_call: -
v_call: TRBV6-2/TRBV6-3
cdr3_aa: CASSDGGEEEKLFF
cdr3_nt: TGTGCCAGCAGTGACGGAGGGGAGGAGGAAAAACTGTTTTTT

j_call: TRBJ1-6
clone_size: once
d_call: -
v_call: TRBV19
cdr3_aa: CASSISASNSPLHF
cdr3_nt: TGTGCCAGTAGTATTAGCGCTTCAAATTCACCCCTCCACTTT

j_call: TRBJ2-7
clone_size: -
d_call: TRBD2
v_call: TRBV15
cdr3_aa: CATRSDRTSGRYEQYF
cdr3_nt: TGTGCCACCAGGAGTGACCGGACTAGCGGGAGATACGAGCAGTACTTC